The text below deals with one T cell receptor beta chain. The source of the sample is a study of blood T cell repertoires in COVID-19. The germline V gene has CDR1 MDHEN and CDR2 SYDVKM. V was cut by 2 bases and J by 0 bases, with 7 bases left in between. The CDR3 is 14 amino acids. In the source study's methods: Amplification of reference gene primers was used by the study to estimate nucleated cell counts. Generated by immunoSEQ multiplex PCR, the TCRdb table keeps only in-frame clones and is missing some. D and trimming come from the DNA, and the V and J calls and clone size come from that table. The table records some 200,000 clones, 87% of them present only once.

The clonotype originates from a man younger than 35 with acute COVID-19. Sequenced: PBMCs or T cells enriched from blood (not recorded which). The rearrangement uses TRBV28 and TRBJ2-5, with D possibly TRBD1 on 6 matching bases. CDR3 sequence: CASSLRGYQETQYF. The CDR3 DNA reads as TGTGCCAGCAGTTTAAGGGGGTACCAAGAGACCCAGTACTTC. Filled out from reference TRBV28 and TRBJ2-5, the complete variable domain reads DVKVTQSSRYLVKRTGEKVFLECVQDMDHENMFWYRQDPGLGLRLIYFSYDVKMKEKGDIPEGYSVSREKKERFSLILESASTNQTSMYLCASSLRGYQETQYFGPGTRLLVL.